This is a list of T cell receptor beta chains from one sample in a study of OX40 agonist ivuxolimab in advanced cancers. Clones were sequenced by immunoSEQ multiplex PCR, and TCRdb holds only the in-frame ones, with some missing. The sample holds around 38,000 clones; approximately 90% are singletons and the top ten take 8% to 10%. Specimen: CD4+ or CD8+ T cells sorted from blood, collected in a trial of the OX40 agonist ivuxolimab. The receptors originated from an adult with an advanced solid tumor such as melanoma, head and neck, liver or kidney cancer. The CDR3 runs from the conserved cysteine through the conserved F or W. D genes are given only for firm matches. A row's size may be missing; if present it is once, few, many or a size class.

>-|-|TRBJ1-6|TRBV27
TGTGCCAGCAGTTTATTCCGGGGATTCAATTCACCCCTCCACTTT
CASSLFRGFNSPLHF
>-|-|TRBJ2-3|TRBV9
TGTGCCAGCAGCGTAGAAGGCTCGCGCACAGATACGCAGTATTTT
CASSVEGSRTDTQYF
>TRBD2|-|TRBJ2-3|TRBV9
TGTGCCAGCAGCCCCAGAGGGACTAGCGGGGGGGCTAGCACAGATACGCAGTATTTT
CASSPRGTSGGASTDTQYF
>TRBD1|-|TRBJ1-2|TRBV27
TGTGCCAGCAGTCAGGGACAGGGCTTATTCTATGGCTACACCTTC
CASSQGQGLFYGYTF
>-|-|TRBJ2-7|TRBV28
TGTGCCAGCAGCGAGATCGGTGTCGAGCAGTACTTC
CASSEIGVEQYF
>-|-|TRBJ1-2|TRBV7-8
TGTGCCAGCAGTTTCACCCGGGACTCCCCCGCTGTCAACTATGGCTACACCTTC
CASSFTRDSPAVNYGYTF
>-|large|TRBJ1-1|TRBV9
TGTGCCAGCAGCGTGGAGGGGATGAACACTGAAGCTTTCTTT
CASSVEGMNTEAFF
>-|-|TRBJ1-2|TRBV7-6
TGTGCCAGCAGCTTAGAGGCAGGGAGGCACTATGGCTACACCTTC
CASSLEAGRHYGYTF
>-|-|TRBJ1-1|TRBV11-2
TGTGCCAGCAGCTTTAGGAGAGGGCCCCAAGCTTTCTTT
CASSFRRGPQAFF
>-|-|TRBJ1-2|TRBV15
TGTGCCACCAGCTCAAGGGGGGATGGCTACACCTTC
CATSSRGDGYTF
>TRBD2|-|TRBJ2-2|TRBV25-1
TGTGCCAGCACAAGGACTAGCGGGAGCGGGGAGCTGTTTTTT
CASTRTSGSGELFF
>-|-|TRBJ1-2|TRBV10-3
TGTGCCATCAGTGACCCCAAGCGGCAGGGGAACTATGGCTACACCTTC
CAISDPKRQGNYGYTF
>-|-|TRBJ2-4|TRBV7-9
TGTGCCAGCACCGAAAGGGGCGAAAACATTCAGTACTTC
CASTERGENIQYF
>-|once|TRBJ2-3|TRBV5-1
TGCGCCAGCAGCTTCTCTTCACCCACAGATACGCAGTATTTT
CASSFSSPTDTQYF
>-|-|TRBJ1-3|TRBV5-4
TGTGCCAGCAGCTTAACAGGGTTGGGAAACACCATATATTTT
CASSLTGLGNTIYF
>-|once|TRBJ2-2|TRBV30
TGTGCCTGGAGTCGAACAGGGTACGGCGGGGAGCTGTTTTTT
CAWSRTGYGGELFF
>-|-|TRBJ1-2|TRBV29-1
TGCAGCGTTGGGGGTGGAACGATTCCAGAGGGCGGTTATGGCTACACCTTC
CSVGGGTIPEGGYGYTF
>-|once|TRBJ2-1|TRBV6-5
TGTGCCAGCAGTTACTCGAAGGCGGTAGCCGGGCATGAGCAGTTCTTC
CASSYSKAVAGHEQFF
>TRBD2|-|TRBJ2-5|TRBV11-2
TGTGCCAGCAGCTTAGGAAGCGGGGACCAAGAGACCCAGTACTTC
CASSLGSGDQETQYF